One and the same sample provided the 22 T cell receptor beta chains below, sequenced in a study of blood T cells in healthy people across ages. Next came a second PCR, run for about 7 to 12 cycles, which used a sample-barcoded 5' primer along with a J-beta primer mix. TCRdb re-derived calls from the 5' RACE reads in MiXCR, one entry per CDR3 protein. This sample has about 1.8 million distinct CDR3 sequences, with around 48% found just once. Sequenced input: blood. The receptors derive from a woman between 35 and 50 years old in good health.

The genes are TRBV29-1 and TRBJ1-1; D perhaps matches TRBD1 (6 bases). This CDR3 comprises 12 residues. The ends were cut back, 2 bases at V and 11 bases at J, with 15 bases in the middle. Germline V gene data show CDR1 as SQVTM and CDR2 as ANQGSEA. CDR3 coding DNA: TGCAGCGTTGAACTACAGGGAGGTGGGGCTTTCTTT. It encodes CSVELQGGGAFF. The complete variable domain, with remaining parts taken from reference TRBV29-1 and TRBJ1-1, reads SAVISQKPSRDICQRGTSLTIQCQVDSQVTMMFWYRQQPGQSLTLIATANQGSEATYESGFVIDKFPISRPNLTFSTLTVSNMSPEDSSIYLCSVELQGGGAFFGQGTRLTVV.

The chain joins TRBV6-1 to TRBJ2-1, with TRBD1 matching 7 bases. Germline V gene data show CDR1 as MNHNS and CDR2 as SASEGT. The CDR3 covers 17 residues. The V segment lost 4 bases and the J segment 3 bases; nucleotides outside the gene matches: 12. In DNA, the CDR3 is TGTGCCAGCAGTGCTTTTCCGGGACAGAAAATCTACAATGAGCAGTTCTTC. Translation: CASSAFPGQKIYNEQFF.

The chain joins TRBV21-1 to TRBJ2-1; the D call in the table, TRBD1, was not verified against the DNA. TRBV21-1 is classified as a pseudogene. The CDR3 loop spans 17 amino acids. The CDR3 loop is CASSSRDMGLAGGEQFF. In nucleotides, the CDR3 is TGTGCCAGCAGCTCCCGAGACATGGGGTTAGCGGGGGGTGAGCAGTTCTTC.

The genes are TRBV20-1 and TRBJ2-3, with 9 bases identical to TRBD2. Germline V CDR1 and CDR2: DFQATT, SNEGSKA (reference sequence). Trimming at V came to 5 bases and at J to 4 bases, leaving 10 bases not matched to a gene. The CDR3 covers 15 residues. As DNA, the CDR3 is TGCAGTGCTGCTCGGACTAGCGATTTTTCAGATACGCAGTATTTT. This codes for CSAARTSDFSDTQYF.

This sequence joins TRBV24-1 and TRBJ2-1, with D possibly being TRBD2 (5 bases). This CDR3 has 17 amino acids. Germline-derived CDR1 and CDR2 are KGHDR and SFDVKD. V lost 5 bases and J lost 0, with 16 bases in between. CDR3 amino acids: CATSGRGRLSSYNEQFF. CDR3 DNA: TGTGCCACCAGTGGTAGAGGGCGCTTAAGCTCCTACAATGAGCAGTTCTTC.

V gene TRBV5-6 combines with J gene TRBJ2-3; D may be TRBD1 or TRBD2 (5 bases each). V lost 4 bases and J lost 4, with 10 bases in between. The CDR3 is 13 amino acids. Germline CDR1 reads SGHDT; CDR2 reads YYEEEE. CDR3 in DNA: TGTGCCAGCAGCCGGGACCAGGCAGATACGCAGTATTTT. Translated, it gives CASSRDQADTQYF.

This clonotype appeared a few times. The chain uses TRBV5-6 and TRBJ2-7, with D possibly being TRBD1 or TRBD2 (5 bases each). This CDR3 region has 14 residues. CDR1 and CDR2 (germline): SGHDT, YYEEEE. Trimming cost V 7 bases and J 4 bases, with 18 bases left between them. CDR3 in amino acids: CASLMAGTDYEQYF. The CDR3 DNA follows: TGTGCCAGCCTGATGGCCGGGACGGATTACGAGCAGTACTTC.

This clonotype was counted a single time. The chain employs TRBV7-9 and TRBJ2-1; 7 nucleotides line up with TRBD2. CDR3 length: 15 amino acids. Per germline, CDR1 SEHNR and CDR2 FQNEAQ (reference sequence). With V trimmed by 2 bases and J by 9 bases, 10 bases remained unmatched. CDR3 protein: CASSLSSAGVREQFF. CDR3 nucleotides: TGTGCCAGCAGCTTAAGTAGTGCGGGGGTGCGTGAGCAGTTCTTC. Together with reference TRBV7-9 and TRBJ2-1, the CDR3 gives the full variable domain: DTGVSQNPRHKITKRGQNVTFRCDPISEHNRLYWYRQTLGQGPEFLTYFQNEAQLEKSRLLSDRFSAERPKGSFSTLEIQRTEQGDSAMYLCASSLSSAGVREQFFGPGTRLTVL.

The chain recombines TRBV6-5 with TRBJ1-1, with TRBD1 as a possible D gene (6 bases). CDR3 length equals 14 residues. V was clipped by 3 bases and J by 4 bases, with 12 bases between them. Per the germline V gene, CDR1 is MNHEY and CDR2 is SVGAGI. The CDR3 DNA is TGTGCCAGCAGTTATCTACGAGGGGGCACTGAAGCTTTCTTT. Its protein product is CASSYLRGGTEAFF.

Concerning this clonotype itself: A read error may be the cause here, since a much bigger clone is one base away. The chain combines TRBV7-2 with TRBJ2-3; D unresolved. This CDR3 contains 13 residues. Germline V gene lookup returns CDR1 SGHTA and CDR2 FQGNSA. CDR3 sequence: CASGVRSIDTQYF. The CDR3 coding sequence is TGTGCCAGCGGGGTCAGGAGCATAGATACGCAGTATTTT.

The chain combines TRBV12-3 or TRBV12-4 with TRBJ2-3; 7 bases match TRBD2. The CDR3 consists of 16 residues. The CDR3 DNA reads as TGTGTCACCACGGGGAAGGGGCGGGGGTCCACAGATACGCAGTATTTT. As protein: CVTTGKGRGSTDTQYF.

The chain links TRBV9 to TRBJ2-4; D not certain. The germline V gene encodes CDR1 SGDLS and CDR2 YYNGEE. The CDR3 is made up of 16 amino acids. Deletions cut 0 bases from V and 2 bases from J, with 12 bases between. The chain's CDR3 is CASSVGPGGTKNIQYF. CDR3 sequence (DNA): TGTGCCAGCAGCGTAGGTCCGGGTGGGACCAAAAACATTCAGTACTTC.

This chain uses TRBV7-8 with TRBJ2-3; 7 nucleotides line up with TRBD2. Germline CDR1 and CDR2: SGHVS and FQNEAQ. Losses at the gene ends were 0 bases for V and 0 bases for J; bases not matched to a gene: 9. CDR3 size: 18 residues. The CDR3 protein is CASSLALAGEISTDTQYF. The CDR3 DNA is TGTGCCAGCAGCTTAGCGCTGGCGGGGGAGATCAGCACAGATACGCAGTATTTT.

This chain joins TRBV6-5 and TRBJ2-3; TRBD2 matches at 8 bases. CDR1 is MNHEY and CDR2 is SVGAGI in the germline V gene. The CDR3 has 15 amino acids. V was pared by 0 bases and J by 7 bases, with 6 bases of the junction left unmatched. The CDR3 region has the DNA TGTGCCAGCAGTTACTCTAGCGGGGAGGCAAATACGCAGTATTTT. It translates to CASSYSSGEANTQYF.

The chain is built from TRBV5-1 and TRBJ2-7; D could derive from TRBD1 or TRBD2 (5 bases each). Judging by the DNA end, TRBJ2-5 fits better; the J call may be wrong. This CDR3 region has 16 residues. Germline-derived CDR1 and CDR2 are SGHRS and YFSETQ. CDR3 coding DNA: TGCGCCAGCAGCTCCCGGGACGGAAGACAAAAAGAGACCCAGTACTTC. It specifies CASSSRDGRQKETQYF.

The chain combines TRBV27 with TRBJ2-5; 9 nucleotides line up with TRBD1. V lost 6 bases and J lost 4; bases outside the gene matches: 6. Germline CDR1 is MNHEY and CDR2 is SMNVEV (reference sequence). CDR3 length equals 14 residues. The CDR3 protein is CASRGLGQGETQYF. CDR3 nucleotides: TGTGCCAGCAGAGGATTGGGACAGGGAGAGACCCAGTACTTC.

The chain employs TRBV7-2 and TRBJ2-6; TRBD1 might be the D (5 bases). V was shortened by 5 bases and J by 4 bases, with 15 bases between the two germline ends. The germline CDR1 and CDR2 sequences are SGHTA and FQGNSA. The CDR3 consists of 16 residues. CDR3 sequence reads: CASSLIMGRGANVLTF. The CDR3 DNA follows: TGTGCCAGCAGCCTCATAATGGGGCGGGGGGCCAACGTCCTGACTTTC. The full variable domain, completed using reference TRBV7-2 and TRBJ2-6, is GAGVSQSPSNKVTEKGKDVELRCDPISGHTALYWYRQSLGQGLEFLIYFQGNSAPDKSGLPSDRFSAERTGGSVSTLTIQRTQQEDSAVYLCASSLIMGRGANVLTFGAGSRLTVL.

The chain links TRBV6-2 or TRBV6-3 to TRBJ2-7, with 8 bases identical to TRBD2. CDR3 size: 14 residues. J lost 2 bases, V lost 7 bases, and 7 bases had no gene match. Germline V gives CDR1 MNHEY, CDR2 SVGEGT. The CDR3 reads CASMRRGAPYEQYF. In DNA form, the CDR3 reads TGTGCCAGCATGAGGCGGGGGGCGCCCTACGAGCAGTACTTC.

The chain is built from TRBV11-2 and TRBJ1-1; TRBD1 might be the D (6 bases). CDR3 length equals 15 residues. Germline V gene sequence: CDR1 SGHAT, CDR2 FQNNGV. With 5 bases removed from V and 3 bases from J, the gap between germline ends came to 16 bases. CDR3 nucleotides: TGTGCCAGCAGCGAACGAGGGGGGGCCGACACTGAAGCTTTCTTT. Its translation is CASSERGGADTEAFF.

This clonotype was observed a few times. V gene TRBV11-2 combines with J gene TRBJ2-1; D call uncertain. CDR3 length: 15 residues. Between the trimmed V and J ends, which lost 5 bases and 4 bases, there was a span of 15 bases. Germline V lookup: CDR1 SGHAT, CDR2 FQNNGV. The CDR3 region has the DNA TGTGCCAGCAGCCCCCCAAGGCCGGTGTACAATGAGCAGTTCTTC. Amino acids: CASSPPRPVYNEQFF.

The V call is TRBV6-2 or TRBV6-3, the J call TRBJ1-1; D is ambiguous. Per the germline V gene, CDR1 is MNHEY and CDR2 is SVGEGT. The CDR3 has 14 amino acids. The germline V and J ends were trimmed by 6 bases and 11 bases, with 22 bases remaining between them. The CDR3 is CASRRPAVYLAAFF. The CDR3 bases are TGTGCCAGCAGGCGACCGGCCGTTTACCTCGCGGCTTTCTTT.

This clonotype showed up just a few times. The V and J genes are TRBV6-2 or TRBV6-3 and TRBJ2-5; D possibly uses TRBD1 or TRBD2 (5 bases each). This CDR3 is 15 amino acids long. Germline V gene sequence: CDR1 MNHEY, CDR2 SVGEGT. Between the trimmed V and J ends, which lost 2 bases and 3 bases, there was a span of 13 bases. The CDR3 region has the DNA TGTGCCAGCAGTTACGGGGGTACGGCTAAAGAGACCCAGTACTTC. It is translated as CASSYGGTAKETQYF.